These T cell receptor beta chains were read from a single sample in a study of Ad26.COV2.S vaccination and SARS-CoV-2 variants. Sequencing used immunoSEQ multiplex PCR; TCRdb keeps in-frame clones, though not all of them. The sample records some 340,000 clones, around 84% being singletons. Sequenced here: peripheral blood, sampled in a trial of Ad26.COV2.S vaccine versus placebo. The receptors derive from a person between 18 and 65 years old who received the Ad26.COV2.S COVID-19 vaccine or a placebo. Each CDR3 is given with its conserved first and last residue. The order of the fields is V gene, clone size, J gene, D gene, CDR3 protein, CDR3 DNA. The D gene is left open where the match is weak. Clone size, where shown, is once, few, many, or a class for clones that have expanded.

>TRBV18|once|TRBJ1-6|-
CASSPMRLGNNSPLHF
TGTGCCAGCTCACCGATGAGGCTAGGCAATAATTCACCCCTCCACTTT
>TRBV11-2|once|TRBJ2-7|TRBD1
CASSWDRSGEQYF
TGTGCCAGCAGCTGGGACAGATCGGGCGAGCAGTACTTC
>TRBV7-9|-|TRBJ2-1|-
CASSLEGVVLYNKQFF
TGTGCCAGCAGCTTAGAAGGGGTGGTCCTTTACAATAAGCAGTTCTTC
>TRBV18|-|TRBJ1-2|-
CASSADSYGYTF
TGTGCCAGCTCAGCCGACAGTTATGGCTACACCTTC
>TRBV7-9|few|TRBJ2-7|TRBD1
CASSSDRGLRQYF
TGTGCCAGCAGCTCGGACAGGGGATTACGGCAGTACTTC
>TRBV9|-|TRBJ2-1|-
CASSVGGKGFNEQFF
TGTGCCAGCAGCGTAGGAGGGAAAGGGTTCAATGAGCAGTTCTTC
>TRBV6-2/TRBV6-3|-|TRBJ2-2|-
CASSTTYPGELFF
TGTGCCAGCAGTACCACCTACCCCGGGGAGCTGTTTTTT
>TRBV18|-|TRBJ1-1|-
CASSPGTNTEAFF
TGTGCCAGCTCACCCGGGACGAACACTGAAGCTTTCTTT
>TRBV5-4|-|TRBJ2-1|TRBD1
CASSQGAVNEQFF
TGTGCCAGCAGCCAGGGGGCGGTCAATGAGCAGTTCTTC
>TRBV9|-|TRBJ1-6|-
CASSVQNSPLHF
TGTGCCAGCAGCGTACAGAATTCACCCCTCCACTTT
>TRBV18|-|TRBJ1-6|TRBD1
CASSPDRANSPLHF
TGTGCCAGCTCGCCAGACAGGGCTAATTCACCCCTCCACTTT
>TRBV23-1|-|TRBJ2-7|-
CASSPPAGASYEQYF
TGCGCCAGCAGTCCCCCGGCAGGGGCGTCCTACGAGCAGTACTTC
>TRBV2|-|TRBJ2-1|TRBD2
CASSAFTSGGGAPQFF
TGTGCCAGCAGCGCTTTTACTAGCGGAGGGGGGGCCCCGCAGTTCTTC
>TRBV6-5|-|TRBJ2-2|-
CASSYSGLIGGELFF
TGTGCCAGCAGTTACTCTGGGCTGATCGGCGGGGAGCTGTTTTTT
>TRBV5-6|-|TRBJ1-3|TRBD1
CASSFQGQGVISGNTIYF
TGTGCCAGCAGCTTCCAGGGACAGGGGGTCATCTCTGGAAACACCATATATTTT
>TRBV6-5|-|TRBJ1-3|-
CASSSLTSLSGNTIYF
TGTGCCAGCAGTTCCCTGACATCACTCTCTGGAAACACCATATATTTT
>TRBV3-1/TRBV3-2|-|TRBJ1-4|-
CASSQDSRQGYYEKLFF
TGTGCCAGCAGCCAAGATTCGCGTCAGGGGTATTATGAAAAACTGTTTTTT
>TRBV11-2|-|TRBJ2-1|-
CASTVSGLLAQFF
TGTGCCAGCACCGTTTCGGGGCTCTTAGCTCAGTTCTTC
>TRBV2|-|TRBJ2-1|-
CASSSSLGSNEQFF
TGTGCCAGCAGTTCCTCACTAGGGTCCAATGAGCAGTTCTTC
>TRBV29-1|-|TRBJ1-3|-
CSVGAEDTIYF
TGCAGCGTTGGCGCGGAGGACACCATATATTTT